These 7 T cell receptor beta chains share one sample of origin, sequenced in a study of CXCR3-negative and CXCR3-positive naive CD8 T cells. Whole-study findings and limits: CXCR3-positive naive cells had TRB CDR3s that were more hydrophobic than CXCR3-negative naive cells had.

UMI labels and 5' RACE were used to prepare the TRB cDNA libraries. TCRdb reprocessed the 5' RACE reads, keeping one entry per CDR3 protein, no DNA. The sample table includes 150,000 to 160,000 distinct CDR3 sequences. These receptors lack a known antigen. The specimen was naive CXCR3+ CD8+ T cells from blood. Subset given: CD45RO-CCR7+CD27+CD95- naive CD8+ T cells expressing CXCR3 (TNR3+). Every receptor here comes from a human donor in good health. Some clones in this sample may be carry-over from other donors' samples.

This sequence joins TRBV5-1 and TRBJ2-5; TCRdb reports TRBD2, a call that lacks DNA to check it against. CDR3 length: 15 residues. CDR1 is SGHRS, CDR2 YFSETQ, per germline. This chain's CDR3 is CASSLDRGRKETQYF.

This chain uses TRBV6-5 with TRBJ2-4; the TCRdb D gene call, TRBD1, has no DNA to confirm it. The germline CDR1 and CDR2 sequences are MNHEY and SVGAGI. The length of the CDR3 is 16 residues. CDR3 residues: CASSPDRQNLKNIQYF.

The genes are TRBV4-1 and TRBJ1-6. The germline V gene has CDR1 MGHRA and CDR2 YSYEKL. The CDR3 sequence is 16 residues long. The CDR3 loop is CASSPIGFSYNSPLHF.

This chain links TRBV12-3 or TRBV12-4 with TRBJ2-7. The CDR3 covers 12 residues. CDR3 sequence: CASSRSSYEQYF.

The CDR3: CASRAVGETQYF. The chain is built from TRBV13 and TRBJ2-5. CDR3 size: 12 residues. In germline, CDR1 is PRHDT, CDR2 FYEKMQ (reference sequence).

The CDR3 loop reads CASSGFGRAEFDTGELFF. The V call is TRBV7-6, the J call TRBJ2-2; TCRdb outputs TRBD2, but without DNA this stays unchecked. Germline CDR1 and CDR2: SGHVS and FNYEAQ. The CDR3 totals 18 residues.

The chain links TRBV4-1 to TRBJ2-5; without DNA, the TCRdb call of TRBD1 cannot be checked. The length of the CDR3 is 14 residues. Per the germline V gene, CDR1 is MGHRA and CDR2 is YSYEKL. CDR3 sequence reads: CASSPTWGVETQYF.